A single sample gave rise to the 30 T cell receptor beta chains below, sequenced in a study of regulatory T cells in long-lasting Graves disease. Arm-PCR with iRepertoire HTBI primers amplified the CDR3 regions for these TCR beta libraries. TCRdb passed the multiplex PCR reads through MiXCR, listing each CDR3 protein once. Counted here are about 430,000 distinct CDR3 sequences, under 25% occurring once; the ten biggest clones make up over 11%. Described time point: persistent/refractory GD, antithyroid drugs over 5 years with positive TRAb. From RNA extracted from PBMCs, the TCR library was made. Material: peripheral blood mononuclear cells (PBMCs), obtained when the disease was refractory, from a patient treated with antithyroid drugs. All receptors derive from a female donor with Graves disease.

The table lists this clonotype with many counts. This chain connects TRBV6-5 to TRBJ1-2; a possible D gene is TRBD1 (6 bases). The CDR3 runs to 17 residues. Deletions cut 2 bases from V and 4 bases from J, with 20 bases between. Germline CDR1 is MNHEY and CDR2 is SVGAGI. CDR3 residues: CASSYHRRGQEGYGYTF. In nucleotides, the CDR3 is TGTGCCAGCAGTTACCACAGGCGGGGGCAGGAGGGCTATGGCTACACCTTC.

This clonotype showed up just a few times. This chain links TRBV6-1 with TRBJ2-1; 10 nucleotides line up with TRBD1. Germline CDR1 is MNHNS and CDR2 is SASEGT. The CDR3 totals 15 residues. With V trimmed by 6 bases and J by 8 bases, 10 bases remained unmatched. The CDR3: CASRTTGGAFDEQFF. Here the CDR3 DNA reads TGTGCCAGCAGAACGACAGGGGGCGCTTTCGATGAGCAGTTCTTC.

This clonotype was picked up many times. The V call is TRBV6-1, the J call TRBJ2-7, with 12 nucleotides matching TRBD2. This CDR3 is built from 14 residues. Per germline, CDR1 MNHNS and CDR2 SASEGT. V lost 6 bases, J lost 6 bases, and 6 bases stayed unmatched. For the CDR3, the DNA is TGTGCCAGCAGCCCCTCGACTAGCGGGAGCGAGCAGTACTTC. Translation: CASSPSTSGSEQYF.

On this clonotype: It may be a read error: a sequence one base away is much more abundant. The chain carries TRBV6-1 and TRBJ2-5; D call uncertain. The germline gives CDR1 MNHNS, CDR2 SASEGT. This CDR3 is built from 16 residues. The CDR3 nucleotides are TGTGCCAGCAGTGAAGTAGAAAGGTTTTACCAAGAGGCCCAGTACTTC. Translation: CASSEVERFYQEAQYF.

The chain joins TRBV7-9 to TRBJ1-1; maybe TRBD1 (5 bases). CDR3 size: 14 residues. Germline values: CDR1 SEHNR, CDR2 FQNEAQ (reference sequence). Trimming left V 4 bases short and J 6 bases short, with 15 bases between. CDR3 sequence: CASSSLTRQPEAFF. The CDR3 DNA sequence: TGTGCCAGCAGCTCACTCACGCGACAGCCTGAAGCTTTCTTT.

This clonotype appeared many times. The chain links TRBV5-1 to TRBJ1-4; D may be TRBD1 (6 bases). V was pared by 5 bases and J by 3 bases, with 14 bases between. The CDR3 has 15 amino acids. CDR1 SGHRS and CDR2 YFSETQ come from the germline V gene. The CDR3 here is CASRSQGSSNEKLFF. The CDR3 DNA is TGCGCCAGCAGATCCCAGGGGTCATCTAATGAAAAACTGTTTTTT. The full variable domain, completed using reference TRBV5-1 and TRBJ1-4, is KAGVTQTPRYLIKTRGQQVTLSCSPISGHRSVSWYQQTPGQGLQFLFEYFSETQRNKGNFPGRFSGRQFSNSRSEMNVSTLELGDSALYLCASRSQGSSNEKLFFGSGTQLSVL.

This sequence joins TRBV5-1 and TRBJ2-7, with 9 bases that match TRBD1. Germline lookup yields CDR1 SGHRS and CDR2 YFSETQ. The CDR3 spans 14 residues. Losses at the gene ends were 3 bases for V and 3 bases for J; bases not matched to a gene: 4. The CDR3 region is CASSWDRVSYEQYF. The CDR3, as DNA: TGCGCCAGCAGCTGGGACAGGGTTAGCTACGAGCAGTACTTC.

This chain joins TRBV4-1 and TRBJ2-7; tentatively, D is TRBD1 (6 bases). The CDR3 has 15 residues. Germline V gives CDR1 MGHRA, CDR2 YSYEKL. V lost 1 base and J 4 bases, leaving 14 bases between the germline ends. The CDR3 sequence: CASSQGRQDPYEQYF. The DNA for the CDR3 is TGCGCCAGCAGCCAAGGAAGACAGGATCCTTACGAGCAGTACTTC.

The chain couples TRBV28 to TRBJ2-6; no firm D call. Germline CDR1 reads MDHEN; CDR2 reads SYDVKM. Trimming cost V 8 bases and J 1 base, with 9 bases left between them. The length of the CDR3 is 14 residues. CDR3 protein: CASGVESGANVLTF. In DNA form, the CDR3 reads TGTGCCAGCGGGGTGGAGTCTGGGGCCAACGTCCTGACTTTC. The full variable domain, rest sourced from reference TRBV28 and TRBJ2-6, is DVKVTQSSRYLVKRTGEKVFLECVQDMDHENMFWYRQDPGLGLRLIYFSYDVKMKEKGDIPEGYSVSREKKERFSLILESASTNQTSMYLCASGVESGANVLTFGAGSRLTVL.

This CDR3 is CASSLTPGVANTEAFF. The CDR3 nucleotides are TGTGCCAGCAGCTTAACGCCCGGAGTGGCGAACACTGAAGCTTTCTTT. This chain links TRBV7-3 with TRBJ1-1; the D is unclear. Trimming shortened V by 0 bases and J by 1 base, and 12 bases separated the two germline ends. The CDR3 sequence is 16 residues long. CDR1 is SGHTA, CDR2 FQGTGA, per germline.

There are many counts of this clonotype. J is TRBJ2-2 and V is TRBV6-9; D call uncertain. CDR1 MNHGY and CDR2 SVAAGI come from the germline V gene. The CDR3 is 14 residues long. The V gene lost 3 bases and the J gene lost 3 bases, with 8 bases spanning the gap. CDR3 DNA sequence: TGTGCCAGCAGTTACTTTGGGGACACCGGGGAGCTGTTTTTT. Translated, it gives CASSYFGDTGELFF.

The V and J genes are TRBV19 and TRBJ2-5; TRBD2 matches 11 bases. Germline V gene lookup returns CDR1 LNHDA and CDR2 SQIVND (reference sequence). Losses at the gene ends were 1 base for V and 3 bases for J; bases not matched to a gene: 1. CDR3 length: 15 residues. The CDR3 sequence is CASSIVLAGEETQYF. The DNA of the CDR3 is TGTGCCAGTAGTATAGTACTAGCGGGAGAAGAGACCCAGTACTTC. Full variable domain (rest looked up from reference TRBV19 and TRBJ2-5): DGGITQSPKYLFRKEGQNVTLSCEQNLNHDAMYWYRQDPGQGLRLIYYSQIVNDFQKGDIAEGYSVSREKKESFPLTVTSAQKNPTAFYLCASSIVLAGEETQYFGPGTRLLVL.

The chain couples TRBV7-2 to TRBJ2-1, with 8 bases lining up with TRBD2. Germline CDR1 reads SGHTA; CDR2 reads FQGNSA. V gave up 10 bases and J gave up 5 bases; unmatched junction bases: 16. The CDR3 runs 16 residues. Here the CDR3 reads CAIYRGTGLGNNEQFF. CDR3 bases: TGTGCCATCTATCGAGGGACGGGACTAGGAAACAATGAGCAGTTCTTC.

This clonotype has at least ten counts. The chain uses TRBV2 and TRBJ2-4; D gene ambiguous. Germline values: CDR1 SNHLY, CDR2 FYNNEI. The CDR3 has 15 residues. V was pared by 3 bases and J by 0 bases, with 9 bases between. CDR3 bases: TGTGCCAGCAGTGAGGACCTTCTAGCCAAAAACATTCAGTACTTC. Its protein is CASSEDLLAKNIQYF.

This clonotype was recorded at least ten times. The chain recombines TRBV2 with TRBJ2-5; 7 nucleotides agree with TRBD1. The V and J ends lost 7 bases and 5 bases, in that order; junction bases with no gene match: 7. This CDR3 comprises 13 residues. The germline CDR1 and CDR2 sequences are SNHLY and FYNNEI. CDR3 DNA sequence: TGTGCCAGCAACAGACAGGGTATGGAGACCCAGTACTTC. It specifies CASNRQGMETQYF.

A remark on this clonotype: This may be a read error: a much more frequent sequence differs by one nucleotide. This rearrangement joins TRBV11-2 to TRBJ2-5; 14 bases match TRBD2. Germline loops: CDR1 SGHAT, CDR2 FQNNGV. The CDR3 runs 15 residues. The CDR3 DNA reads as TGTGCCAGCAGCTCCGGGACTAGCGGGAGTGAGACCCAGCACTTC. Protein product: CASSSGTSGSETQHF.

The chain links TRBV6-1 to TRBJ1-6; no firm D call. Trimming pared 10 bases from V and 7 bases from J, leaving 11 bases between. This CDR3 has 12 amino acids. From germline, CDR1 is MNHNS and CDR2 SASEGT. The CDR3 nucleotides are TGTGCCACAGGAGAAATCAATTCACCCCTCCACTTT. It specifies CATGEINSPLHF.

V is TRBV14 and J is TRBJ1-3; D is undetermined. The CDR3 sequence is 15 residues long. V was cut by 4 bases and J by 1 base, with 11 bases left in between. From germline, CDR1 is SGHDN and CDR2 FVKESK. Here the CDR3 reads CASSPAGKSGNTIYF. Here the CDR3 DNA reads TGTGCCAGCAGCCCGGCCGGAAAGTCTGGAAACACCATATATTTT.

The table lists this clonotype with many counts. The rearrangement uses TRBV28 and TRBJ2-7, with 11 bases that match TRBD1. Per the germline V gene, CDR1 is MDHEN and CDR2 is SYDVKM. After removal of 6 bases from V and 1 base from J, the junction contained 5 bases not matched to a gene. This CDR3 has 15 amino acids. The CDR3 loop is CASRGDRGKSYEQYF. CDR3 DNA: TGTGCCAGCAGGGGGGACAGGGGGAAGTCCTACGAGCAGTACTTC.

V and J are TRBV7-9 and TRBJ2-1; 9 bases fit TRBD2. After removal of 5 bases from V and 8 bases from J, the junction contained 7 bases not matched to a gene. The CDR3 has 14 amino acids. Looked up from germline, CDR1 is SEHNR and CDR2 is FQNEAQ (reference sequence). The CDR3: CASSPTLAGDEQFF. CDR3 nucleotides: TGTGCCAGCAGCCCCACCTTAGCGGGAGATGAGCAGTTCTTC. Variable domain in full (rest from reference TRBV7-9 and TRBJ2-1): DTGVSQNPRHKITKRGQNVTFRCDPISEHNRLYWYRQTLGQGPEFLTYFQNEAQLEKSRLLSDRFSAERPKGSFSTLEIQRTEQGDSAMYLCASSPTLAGDEQFFGPGTRLTVL.

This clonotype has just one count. Here the CDR3 DNA reads TGTGCCACCAGTGATTCCCGACTAGCGCATAGCACAGATACGCAGTATTTT. Residues: CATSDSRLAHSTDTQYF. This chain links TRBV24-1 with TRBJ2-3; 8 bases are shared with TRBD2. The CDR3 spans 17 residues. CDR1 KGHDR and CDR2 SFDVKD come from the germline V gene. V was clipped by 2 bases and J by 0 bases; unmatched bases: 6.

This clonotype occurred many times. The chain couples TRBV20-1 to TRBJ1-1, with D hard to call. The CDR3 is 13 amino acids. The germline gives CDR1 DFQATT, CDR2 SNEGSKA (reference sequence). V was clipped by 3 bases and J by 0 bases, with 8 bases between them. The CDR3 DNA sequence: TGCAGTGCTAGTGTGGCCATGAACACTGAAGCTTTCTTT. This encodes CSASVAMNTEAFF.

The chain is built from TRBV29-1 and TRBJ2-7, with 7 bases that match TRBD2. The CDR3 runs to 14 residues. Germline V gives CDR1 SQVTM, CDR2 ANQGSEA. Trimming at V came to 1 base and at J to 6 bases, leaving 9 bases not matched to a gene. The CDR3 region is CSVEGTGAGSEQYF. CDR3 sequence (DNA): TGCAGCGTTGAAGGGACGGGAGCGGGGTCCGAGCAGTACTTC.

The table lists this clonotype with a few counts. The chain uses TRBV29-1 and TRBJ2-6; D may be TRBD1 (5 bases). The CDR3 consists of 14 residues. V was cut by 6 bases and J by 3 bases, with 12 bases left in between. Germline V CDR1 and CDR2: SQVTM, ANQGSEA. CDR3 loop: CSVIQALGANVLTF. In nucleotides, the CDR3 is TGCAGCGTAATACAGGCTCTTGGGGCCAACGTCCTGACTTTC.

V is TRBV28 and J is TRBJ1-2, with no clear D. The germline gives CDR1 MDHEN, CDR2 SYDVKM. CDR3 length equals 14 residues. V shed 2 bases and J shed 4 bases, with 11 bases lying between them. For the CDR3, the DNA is TGTGCCAGCAGTTTACCACGACATGCCTATGGCTACACCTTC. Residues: CASSLPRHAYGYTF.

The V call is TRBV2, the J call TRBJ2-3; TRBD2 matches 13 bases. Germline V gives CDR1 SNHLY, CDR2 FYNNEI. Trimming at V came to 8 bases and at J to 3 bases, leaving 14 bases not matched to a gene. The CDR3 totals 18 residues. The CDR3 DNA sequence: TGTGCCAGCGGGCAGCCCCGGACTAGCGGGAGCCTTACAGATACGCAGTATTTT. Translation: CASGQPRTSGSLTDTQYF.

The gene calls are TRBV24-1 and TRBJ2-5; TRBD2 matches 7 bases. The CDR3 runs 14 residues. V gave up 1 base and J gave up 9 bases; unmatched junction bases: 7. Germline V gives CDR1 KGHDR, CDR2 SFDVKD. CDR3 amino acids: CATSDFQGAGAQYF. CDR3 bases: TGTGCCACCAGTGATTTCCAAGGGGCGGGGGCCCAGTACTTC.

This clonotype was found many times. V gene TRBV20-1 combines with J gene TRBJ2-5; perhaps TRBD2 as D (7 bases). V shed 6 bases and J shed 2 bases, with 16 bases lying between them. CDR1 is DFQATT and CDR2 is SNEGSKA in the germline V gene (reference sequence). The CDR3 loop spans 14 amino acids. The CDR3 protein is CSAQEGGWQETQYF. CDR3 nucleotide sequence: TGCAGTGCCCAAGAGGGGGGGTGGCAAGAGACCCAGTACTTC.

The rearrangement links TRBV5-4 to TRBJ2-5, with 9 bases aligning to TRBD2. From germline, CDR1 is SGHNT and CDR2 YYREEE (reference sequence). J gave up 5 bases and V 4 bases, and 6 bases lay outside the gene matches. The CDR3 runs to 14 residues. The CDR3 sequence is CASSISGGRETQYF. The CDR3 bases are TGTGCCAGCAGCATAAGCGGGGGGCGGGAGACCCAGTACTTC.

CDR3 region: CASSTGTSVPGELFF. Written as DNA, the CDR3 is TGTGCCAGCAGCACCGGGACTAGCGTCCCCGGGGAGCTGTTTTTT. The rearrangement uses TRBV27 and TRBJ2-2, with 10 bases aligning to TRBD2. The germline V gene encodes CDR1 MNHEY and CDR2 SMNVEV (reference sequence). Germline trimming cut 6 bases from V and 6 bases from J; bases unmatched to any gene: 7. This CDR3 has 15 amino acids.